The 20 T cell receptor beta chains in this list originate from one sample, sequenced in a study of cytotoxic CD8 clonotypes in ibrutinib-treated CLL (dated by TCRdb to the early 2020s). What this sample's time point label stands for: roughly 25 months on ibrutinib. Preparation of the library involved the immunoSEQ multiplex PCR assay. TCRdb obtained this table from immuneACCESS and retained in-frame rearrangements with V and J assigned. These tables miss some clones; where compared with another copy, unresolved V genes account for less than half of the shortfall, and the remainder is unexplained. In all, the sample holds about 120,000 clones, and approximately 56% of those were seen once. Clones ranked in the top ten supply under 45% of the sample. The specimen comprised PBMCs, sampled after 24 months of ibrutinib treatment. The receptor source for this set is a human donor with chronic lymphocytic leukemia.

The V call is TRBV30, the J call TRBJ1-1; perhaps TRBD1 as D (5 bases). The CDR3 runs to 14 residues. Germline V gene sequence: CDR1 GTSNPN, CDR2 SVGIG (reference sequence). V lost 5 bases and J lost 4, with 17 bases in between. CDR3 sequence (DNA): TGTGCCTGGGCCCCCGGACATCACGCCACTGAAGCTTTCTTT. Amino acids: CAWAPGHHATEAFF.

This clone was observed at least ten times. The J gene is TRBJ2-5, the V gene TRBV7-9, with 9 bases identical to TRBD2. The CDR3 sequence is 16 residues long. J was trimmed by 2 bases and V by 1 base; bases with no gene match: 5. Germline V lookup: CDR1 SEHNR, CDR2 FQNEAQ (reference sequence). This CDR3 reads CASSLGSAGGQETQYF. The CDR3 nucleotides read TGTGCCAGCAGCTTAGGGTCCGCGGGGGGGCAAGAGACCCAGTACTTC.

The CDR3 is CASSPWGGTTDTQYF. The CDR3 coding sequence is TGTGCCAGCTCACCCTGGGGCGGTACCACAGATACGCAGTATTTT. The rearrangement links TRBV18 to TRBJ2-3; weak D call: TRBD1 (5 bases). The V gene's germline CDR1 is KGHSH and CDR2 LQKENI. The CDR3 consists of 15 residues. Trimming took off 3 bases at V and 2 bases at J, with 12 bases between the two ends.

This chain links TRBV6-6 with TRBJ2-1, with D tentatively TRBD1 (5 bases). The CDR3 length is 13 residues. Per the germline V gene, CDR1 is MNHNY and CDR2 is SVGAGI (reference sequence). The ends were cut back, 5 bases at V and 6 bases at J, with 11 bases in the middle. The CDR3 DNA reads TGTGCCAGCAGTCCACAGGCACCCAATGAGCAGTTCTTC. Its protein product is CASSPQAPNEQFF.

A few counts support this clone. The chain joins TRBV5-5 to TRBJ2-7; tentative D call: TRBD1 (6 bases). The V end was cut by 4 bases, the J end by 0 bases, with 17 bases between. From germline, CDR1 is SGHKS and CDR2 YYEKEE (reference sequence). The CDR3 is made up of 16 amino acids. The CDR3 bases are TGTGCCAGCAGCAACGGACAGCTTCGATCCTCCTACGAGCAGTACTTC. Protein sequence: CASSNGQLRSSYEQYF.

V gene TRBV28 combines with J gene TRBJ2-7; weak D call: TRBD2 (5 bases). Deletions cut 1 base from V and 5 bases from J, with 12 bases between. CDR3 length: 14 amino acids. Germline V gene lookup returns CDR1 MDHEN and CDR2 SYDVKM. CDR3 in DNA: TGTGCCAGCAGTTTATTGAACAGCGGAGACGAGCAGTACTTC. This translates into CASSLLNSGDEQYF.

The chain couples TRBV2 to TRBJ2-5, with 7 bases fitting TRBD2. This CDR3 contains 13 residues. Unmatched junction bases numbered 2, after V lost 5 bases and J lost 2 bases. The germline CDR1 and CDR2 sequences are SNHLY and FYNNEI. The CDR3 loop reads CASSQGLQETQYF. As DNA, the CDR3 is TGTGCCAGCAGTCAGGGACTACAAGAGACCCAGTACTTC.

In DNA, the CDR3 is TGTGCCAGCAGCACTTTGGGTACAGAGACCCAGTACTTC. Protein: CASSTLGTETQYF. The chain employs TRBV27 and TRBJ2-5; D unresolved. V was pared by 6 bases and J by 4 bases, with 12 bases between. This CDR3 has 13 residues. Germline V gives CDR1 MNHEY, CDR2 SMNVEV (reference sequence).

This sequence joins TRBV6-1 and TRBJ2-7; 7 bases fit TRBD1. CDR1 is MNHNS, CDR2 SASEGT, per germline. The CDR3 covers 14 residues. The junction had 8 bases not matched to a gene; V was cut back by 5 bases and J by 4 bases. CDR3 loop: CASSKGAGIYEQYF. Written as DNA, the CDR3 is TGTGCCAGCAGTAAGGGGGCAGGCATTTACGAGCAGTACTTC.

The V gene is TRBV14, the J gene TRBJ2-5; the D gene is possibly TRBD2 (6 bases). The CDR3 extends over 16 amino acids. Trimming cost V 1 base and J 2 bases, with 14 bases left between them. Germline CDR1 reads SGHDN; CDR2 reads FVKESK. CDR3 protein: CASSQVWGRGQETQYF. The CDR3 DNA reads as TGTGCCAGCAGCCAAGTTTGGGGCCGGGGGCAAGAGACCCAGTACTTC.

This clone appeared a few times. CDR3 nucleotide sequence: TGTGCCAGCAGTGAGGGGGCGCGGAATCAGCCCCAGCATTTT. It encodes CASSEGARNQPQHF. V and J are TRBV2 and TRBJ1-5; D is perhaps TRBD1 (6 bases). Germline V lookup: CDR1 SNHLY, CDR2 FYNNEI. The CDR3 is made up of 14 amino acids. V was shortened by 3 bases and J by 4 bases, with 10 bases between the two germline ends. Drawing the rest from reference TRBV2 and TRBJ1-5, the complete variable domain is EPEVTQTPSHQVTQMGQEVILRCVPISNHLYFYWYRQILGQKVEFLVSFYNNEISEKSEIFDDQFSVERPDGSNFTLKIRSTKLEDSAMYFCASSEGARNQPQHFGDGTRLSIL.

CDR3 loop: CSVGGTGIHTDTQYF. DNA of the CDR3: TGCAGCGTTGGAGGTACAGGGATTCACACAGATACGCAGTATTTT. The chain employs TRBV29-1 and TRBJ2-3; D is possibly TRBD1 (6 bases). Trimming took 4 bases from V and 2 from J, leaving 16 bases between them. Germline CDR1 is SQVTM and CDR2 is ANQGSEA. This CDR3 is built from 15 residues.

This chain connects TRBV7-3 to TRBJ2-3; 7 bases match TRBD1. Germline values: CDR1 SGHTA, CDR2 FQGTGA. The CDR3 spans 14 residues. V lost 2 bases, J lost 6 bases, and 5 bases stayed unmatched. Here the CDR3 DNA reads TGTGCCAGCAGCTTAGAAGGGGGCCGCGATACGCAGTATTTT. This gives the protein CASSLEGGRDTQYF.

The chain is built from TRBV13 and TRBJ2-7; 14 bases are a match to TRBD2. The junction had 14 bases not matched to a gene; V was cut back by 6 bases and J by 1 base. This CDR3 spans 19 amino acids. CDR1 and CDR2 from the germline V gene are PRHDT and FYEKMQ (reference sequence). CDR3 residues: CASRSTMTSGGVLSYEQYF. CDR3 coding DNA: TGTGCCAGCAGATCCACAATGACTAGCGGGGGGGTTTTATCCTACGAGCAGTACTTC.

The V and J genes are TRBV28 and TRBJ2-2; weak D call: TRBD1 (6 bases). Trimming shortened V by 5 bases and J by 7 bases, and 14 bases separated the two germline ends. The CDR3 spans 14 residues. Germline V gene sequence: CDR1 MDHEN, CDR2 SYDVKM. CDR3 region: CASSIQGAGGELFF. DNA of the CDR3: TGTGCCAGCAGTATACAGGGTGCGGGCGGGGAGCTGTTTTTT.

This clone was observed a single time. This rearrangement joins TRBV7-2 to TRBJ1-2, with 7 nucleotides matching TRBD1. This CDR3 contains 14 residues. In germline, CDR1 is SGHTA, CDR2 FQGNSA. Unmatched junction bases numbered 5, after V lost 5 bases and J lost 2 bases. Here the CDR3 reads CASSQMDRNYGYTF. Written as DNA, the CDR3 is TGTGCCAGCAGCCAAATGGACAGGAACTATGGCTACACCTTC.

This clone showed up just once. The V gene is TRBV9, the J gene TRBJ1-5; D is perhaps TRBD1 (6 bases). The CDR3 has 14 amino acids. V was pared by 2 bases and J by 3 bases, with 9 bases between. CDR1 SGDLS and CDR2 YYNGEE come from the germline V gene. CDR3 in amino acids: CASSVHRANQPQHF. CDR3 DNA: TGTGCCAGCAGCGTCCACAGGGCCAATCAGCCCCAGCATTTT. Together with reference TRBV9 and TRBJ1-5, the CDR3 gives the full variable domain: DSGVTQTPKHLITATGQRVTLRCSPRSGDLSVYWYQQSLDQGLQFLIQYYNGEERAKGNILERFSAQQFPDLHSELNLSSLELGDSALYFCASSVHRANQPQHFGDGTRLSIL.

This clone was seen a few times. The DNA of the CDR3 is TGCGCCAGCAGCTCGGGACAGGGAGGGAGCACTGAAGCTTTCTTT. This codes for CASSSGQGGSTEAFF. This sequence joins TRBV5-1 and TRBJ1-1, with 9 bases that match TRBD1. The V gene end was trimmed by 3 bases and the J gene end by 4 bases; junction bases not matched to a gene: 7. This CDR3 is 15 amino acids long. Germline CDR1 and CDR2: SGHRS and YFSETQ.

The chain employs TRBV7-2 and TRBJ1-1; a possible D gene is TRBD1 (5 bases). The CDR3 spans 13 residues. Deletions cut 6 bases from V and 1 base from J, with 9 bases between. CDR1 and CDR2 from the germline V gene are SGHTA and FQGNSA. CDR3: CASRLGQNTEAFF. The CDR3 coding sequence is TGTGCCAGCAGACTTGGACAGAACACTGAAGCTTTCTTT.

This sequence joins TRBV19 and TRBJ1-5, with a tentative D call TRBD1 (6 bases). Deletions cut 5 bases from V and 6 bases from J, with 17 bases between. The CDR3 contains 15 residues. The germline CDR1 and CDR2 sequences are LNHDA and SQIVND (reference sequence). The CDR3 DNA sequence: TGTGCCAGTAGTGACGCGGGGGGCGGGAGTCAGCCCCAGCATTTT. This translates into CASSDAGGGSQPQHF.